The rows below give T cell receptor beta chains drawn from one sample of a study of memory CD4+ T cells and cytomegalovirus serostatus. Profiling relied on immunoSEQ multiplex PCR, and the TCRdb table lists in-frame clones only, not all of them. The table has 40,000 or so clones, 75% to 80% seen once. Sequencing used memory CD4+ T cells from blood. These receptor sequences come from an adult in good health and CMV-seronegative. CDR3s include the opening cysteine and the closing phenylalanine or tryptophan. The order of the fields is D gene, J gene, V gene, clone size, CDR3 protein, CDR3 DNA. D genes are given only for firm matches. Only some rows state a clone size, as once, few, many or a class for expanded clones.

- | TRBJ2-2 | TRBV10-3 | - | CAISESAGVGGELFF | TGTGCCATCAGTGAGTCGGCAGGTGTTGGGGGGGAGCTGTTTTTT
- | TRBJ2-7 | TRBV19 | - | CASSFGRGAPYEQYF | TGTGCCAGTAGTTTCGGACGGGGGGCCCCCTACGAGCAGTACTTC
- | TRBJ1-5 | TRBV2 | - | CASRYSNQPQHF | TGTGCCAGCAGATATAGCAATCAGCCCCAGCATTTT
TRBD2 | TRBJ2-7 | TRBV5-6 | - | CASYGGFPLYEQYF | TGTGCCAGCTACGGGGGGTTCCCCCTCTACGAGCAGTACTTC
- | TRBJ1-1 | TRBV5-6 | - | CASSPLWGVNTEAFF | TGTGCCAGCAGCCCATTGTGGGGGGTGAACACTGAAGCTTTCTTT
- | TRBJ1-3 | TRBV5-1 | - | CASRPGGPSSGNTIYF | TGCGCCAGCCGTCCCGGGGGCCCTAGCTCTGGAAACACCATATATTTT
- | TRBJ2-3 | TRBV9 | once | CASSSAVTDTQYF | TGTGCCAGCAGTTCGGCCGTCACAGATACGCAGTATTTT
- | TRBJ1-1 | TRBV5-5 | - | CASSLDWGYTEAFF | TGTGCCAGCAGCTTGGATTGGGGTTACACTGAAGCTTTCTTT
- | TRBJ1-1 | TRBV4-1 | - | CASSQEANSMNTEAFF | TGCGCCAGCAGCCAAGAGGCGAACAGCATGAACACTGAAGCTTTCTTT
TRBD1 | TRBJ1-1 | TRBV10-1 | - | CATGTVNRTEAFF | TGCGCCACCGGGACAGTGAACAGGACTGAAGCTTTCTTT
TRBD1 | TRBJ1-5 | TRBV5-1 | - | CASSLGDRGQNQPQHF | TGCGCCAGCAGCTTGGGGGACAGGGGGCAAAATCAGCCCCAGCATTTT
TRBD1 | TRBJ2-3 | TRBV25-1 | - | CASRGTGVVDTQYF | TGTGCCAGCAGGGGGACAGGGGTGGTAGATACGCAGTATTTT
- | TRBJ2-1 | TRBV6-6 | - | CASNLADFYNEQFF | TGTGCCAGCAATCTAGCAGATTTCTACAATGAGCAGTTCTTC
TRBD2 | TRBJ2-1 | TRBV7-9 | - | CASSAPSGGLNEQFF | TGTGCCAGCAGCGCCCCTTCGGGGGGGCTGAATGAGCAGTTCTTC
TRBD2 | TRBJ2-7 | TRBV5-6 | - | CASSMTSGLAYEQYF | TGTGCCAGCAGCATGACTAGCGGGCTCGCTTACGAGCAGTACTTC
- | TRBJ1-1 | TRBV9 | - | CASSVAPTRTEAFF | TGTGCCAGCAGCGTAGCTCCGACACGGACTGAAGCTTTCTTT
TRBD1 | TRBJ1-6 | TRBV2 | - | CASTPGQGTSPLHF | TGTGCCAGCACCCCGGGACAGGGGACATCACCCCTCCACTTT
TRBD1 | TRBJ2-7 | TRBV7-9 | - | CASSLALGQGTYEQYF | TGTGCCAGCAGCTTAGCGCTAGGACAGGGGACCTACGAGCAGTACTTC
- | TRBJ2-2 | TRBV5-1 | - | CASSLSGTLTGELFF | TGCGCCAGCAGCTTATCCGGGACACTTACCGGGGAGCTGTTTTTT
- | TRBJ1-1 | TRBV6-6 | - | CASSKESTTEAFF | TGTGCCAGCAGTAAGGAGTCCACCACTGAAGCTTTCTTT
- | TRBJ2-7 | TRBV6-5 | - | CASSYSGRGKGYEQYF | TGTGCCAGCAGTTACTCGGGCAGGGGAAAAGGATACGAGCAGTACTTC
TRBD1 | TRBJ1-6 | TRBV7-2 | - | CASSASRTGGAGNSPLHF | TGTGCCAGCAGCGCATCACGGACAGGGGGCGCCGGGAATTCACCCCTCCACTTT
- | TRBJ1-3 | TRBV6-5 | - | CASTKASSGNTIYF | TGTGCCAGCACAAAGGCGAGCTCTGGAAACACCATATATTTT
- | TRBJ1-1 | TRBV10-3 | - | CAISEKPSAGTEAFF | TGTGCCATCAGTGAAAAGCCGTCGGCGGGCACTGAAGCTTTCTTT
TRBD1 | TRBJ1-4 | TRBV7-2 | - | CASNRGQGAEKLFF | TGTGCCAGCAACCGCGGACAGGGAGCCGAAAAACTGTTTTTT
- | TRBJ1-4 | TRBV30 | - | CAWSGPGDNEKLFF | TGTGCCTGGAGTGGACCGGGTGATAATGAAAAACTGTTTTTT
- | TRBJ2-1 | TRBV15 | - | CATSRGGTGSYNEQFF | TGTGCCACCAGCAGAGGTGGGACGGGATCTTACAATGAGCAGTTCTTC
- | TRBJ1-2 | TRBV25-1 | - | CASHGGQSYGYTF | TGTGCCAGCCATGGTGGACAGAGCTATGGCTACACCTTC
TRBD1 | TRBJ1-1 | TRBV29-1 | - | CSATYDRVNTEAFF | TGCAGCGCAACTTACGACAGGGTGAACACTGAAGCTTTCTTT